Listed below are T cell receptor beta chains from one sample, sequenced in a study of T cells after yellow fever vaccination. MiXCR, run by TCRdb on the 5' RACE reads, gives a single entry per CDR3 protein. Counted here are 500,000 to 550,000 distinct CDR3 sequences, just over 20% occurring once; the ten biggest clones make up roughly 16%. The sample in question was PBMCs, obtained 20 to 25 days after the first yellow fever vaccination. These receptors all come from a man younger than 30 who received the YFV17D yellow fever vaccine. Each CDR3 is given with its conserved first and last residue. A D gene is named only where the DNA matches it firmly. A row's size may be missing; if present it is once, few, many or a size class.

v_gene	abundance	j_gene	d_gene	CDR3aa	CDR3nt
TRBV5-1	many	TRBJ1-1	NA	CASSLTGTGTEAFF	TGTGCCAGCAGCTTAACGGGTACTGGCACTGAAGCTTTCTTT
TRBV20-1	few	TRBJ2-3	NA	CSARVGVQVTDTQYF	TGCAGTGCCCGGGTGGGGGTTCAGGTGACAGATACGCAGTATTTT
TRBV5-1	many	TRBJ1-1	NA	CASSSLNPGKTEAFF	TGCGCCAGCAGCTCCCTTAACCCAGGGAAAACTGAAGCTTTCTTT
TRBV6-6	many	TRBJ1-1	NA	CASSPRGNTEAFF	TGCGCCAGCAGCCCCCGGGGGAACACTGAAGCTTTCTTT
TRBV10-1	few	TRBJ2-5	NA	CASSEFQGETQYF	TGCGCCAGCAGTGAGTTCCAGGGTGAGACCCAGTACTTC
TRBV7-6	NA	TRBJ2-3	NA	CASSEYRAPEGTDTQYF	TGTGCCAGCAGCGAGTACCGGGCCCCGGAGGGCACAGATACGCAGTATTTT
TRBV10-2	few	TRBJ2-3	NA	CASRSSGTDTQYF	TGCGCCAGCAGATCCAGCGGCACAGATACGCAGTATTTT
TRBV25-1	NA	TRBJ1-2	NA	CASSLRGGNYGYTF	TGTGCCAGCAGTTTGAGAGGGGGGAACTATGGCTACACCTTC
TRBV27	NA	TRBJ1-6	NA	CASSLFSGVGYNSPLHF	TGTGCCAGCAGTTTATTTTCCGGGGTTGGCTATAATTCACCCCTCCACTTT
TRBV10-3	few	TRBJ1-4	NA	CAISGNREEKLFF	TGTGCCATCAGTGGAAACAGGGAGGAAAAACTGTTTTTT
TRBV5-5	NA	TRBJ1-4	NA	CASSLVGGVATNEKLFF	TGTGCCAGCAGCTTGGTCGGCGGAGTCGCAACTAATGAAAAACTGTTTTTT
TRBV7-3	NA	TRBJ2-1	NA	CASSLMGAEQFF	TGTGCCAGCAGCTTAATGGGGGCTGAGCAGTTCTTC
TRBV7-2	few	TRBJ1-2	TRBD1	CASSLWTGWSYTF	TGTGCCAGCAGCTTATGGACAGGATGGAGCTACACCTTC
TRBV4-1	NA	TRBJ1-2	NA	CASSQGTGPRSYGYTF	TGCGCCAGCAGCCAAGGGACCGGCCCCCGGAGCTATGGCTACACCTTC
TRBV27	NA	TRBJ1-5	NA	CASSYYPGLYNQPQHF	TGTGCCAGCAGTTACTACCCTGGCCTGTACAATCAGCCCCAGCATTTT
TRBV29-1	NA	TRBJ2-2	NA	CSVEDQSGGELFF	TGCAGCGTTGAAGATCAATCGGGCGGGGAGCTGTTTTTT
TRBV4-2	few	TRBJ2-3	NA	CASSQETSTDTQYF	TGTGCCAGCAGCCAAGAGACTTCCACAGATACGCAGTATTTT
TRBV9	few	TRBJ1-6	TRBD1	CASSLTGPNSPLHF	TGTGCCAGCAGCCTGACAGGGCCAAATTCACCCCTCCACTTT
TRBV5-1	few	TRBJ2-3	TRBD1	CASSGGQAQISTDTQYF	TGCGCCAGCAGCGGGGGACAGGCCCAGATAAGCACAGATACGCAGTATTTT
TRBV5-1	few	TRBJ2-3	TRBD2	CASSLEVGGAADTQYF	TGCGCCAGCAGCTTGGAGGTCGGGGGGGCCGCAGATACGCAGTATTTT
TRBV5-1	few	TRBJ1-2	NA	CASSLGPVSAQYGYTF	TGCGCCAGCAGCTTGGGTCCGGTATCGGCCCAGTATGGCTACACCTTC
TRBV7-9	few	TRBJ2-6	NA	CASSFEGANVLTF	TGTGCCAGCAGCTTCGAAGGGGCCAACGTCCTGACTTTC
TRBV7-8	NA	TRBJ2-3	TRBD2	CASSLVTSGGADTQYF	TGTGCCAGCAGCTTAGTTACTAGCGGGGGGGCAGATACGCAGTATTTT
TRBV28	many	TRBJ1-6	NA	CASSLSRFLSSYNSPLHF	TGTGCCAGCAGTTTATCCCGGTTTCTGAGCTCCTATAATTCACCCCTCCACTTT
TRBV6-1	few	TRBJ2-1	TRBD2	CASKIAGGSSYNEQFF	TGTGCCAGCAAAATAGCGGGGGGGAGCTCCTACAATGAGCAGTTCTTC
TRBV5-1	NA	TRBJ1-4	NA	CASSPALRDEKLFF	TGCGCCAGCAGCCCGGCCCTGAGGGATGAAAAACTGTTTTTT
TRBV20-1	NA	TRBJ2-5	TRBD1	CSAPPRDRQETQYF	TGCAGTGCTCCTCCTCGGGACAGACAAGAGACCCAGTACTTC
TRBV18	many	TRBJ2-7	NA	CASSSYGEQYF	TGTGCCAGCTCATCGTATGGCGAGCAGTACTTC
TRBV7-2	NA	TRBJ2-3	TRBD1	CASSLLGTAMGDTQYF	TGTGCCAGCAGCTTACTCGGGACAGCGATGGGAGATACGCAGTATTTT
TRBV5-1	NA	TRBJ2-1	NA	CASSLAGGTSYNEQFF	TGCGCCAGCAGCTTGGCTGGGGGGACCTCCTACAATGAGCAGTTCTTC
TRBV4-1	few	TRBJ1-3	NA	CASSQDPGSGNTIYF	TGCGCCAGCAGCCAAGACCCCGGGTCTGGAAACACCATATATTTT
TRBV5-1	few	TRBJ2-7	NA	CASSLVPAPYEQYF	TGCGCCAGCAGCTTGGTCCCGGCACCTTACGAGCAGTACTTC
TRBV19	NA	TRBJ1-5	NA	CASSITDYSNQPQHF	TGTGCCAGTAGTATCACCGATTATAGCAATCAGCCCCAGCATTTT
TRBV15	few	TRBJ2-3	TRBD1	CATSSGQVKTDTQYF	TGTGCCACCAGCAGTGGACAGGTTAAGACAGATACGCAGTATTTT
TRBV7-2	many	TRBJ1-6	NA	CASSSAYGRSPLHF	TGTGCCAGCAGCTCAGCCTACGGCCGATCACCCCTCCACTTT
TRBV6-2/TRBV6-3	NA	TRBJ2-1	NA	CASSRDSTAGQFF	TGTGCCAGCAGCCGTGACTCCACGGCGGGTCAGTTCTTC
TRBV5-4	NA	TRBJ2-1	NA	CASSLSAYNEQFF	TGTGCCAGCAGCTTGTCAGCCTACAATGAGCAGTTCTTC
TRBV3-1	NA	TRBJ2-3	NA	CASSQEGSLLTDTQYF	TGTGCCAGCAGCCAAGAAGGCAGCCTGCTCACAGATACGCAGTATTTT
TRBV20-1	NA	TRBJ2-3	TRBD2	CSARRSGGATDTQYF	TGCAGTGCTAGGAGGAGCGGGGGGGCCACAGATACGCAGTATTTT
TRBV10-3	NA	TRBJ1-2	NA	CAISESVLGNYGYTF	TGTGCCATCAGTGAGTCAGTCCTGGGCAACTATGGCTACACCTTC
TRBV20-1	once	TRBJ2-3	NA	CSARDRGQSTDTQYF	TGCAGTGCTAGAGATCGTGGACAGAGCACAGATACGCAGTATTTT
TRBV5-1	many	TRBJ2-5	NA	CASSAMLGGGEETQYF	TGCGCCAGCAGCGCAATGCTAGGTGGAGGTGAGGAGACCCAGTACTTC
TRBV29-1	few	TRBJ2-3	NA	CSVGRYTQYF	TGCAGCGTTGGGCGCTATACGCAGTATTTT
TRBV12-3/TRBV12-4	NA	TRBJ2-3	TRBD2	CASASPRRGGTDTQYF	TGTGCCAGCGCATCACCCCGCCGGGGGGGAACAGATACGCAGTATTTT
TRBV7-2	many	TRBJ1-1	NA	CASSLSRWNTEAFF	TGTGCCAGCAGCTTAAGCCGTTGGAACACTGAAGCTTTCTTT
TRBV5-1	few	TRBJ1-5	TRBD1	CASRKGQGLSQPQHF	TGCGCCAGCAGAAAGGGACAGGGCTTAAGTCAGCCCCAGCATTTT
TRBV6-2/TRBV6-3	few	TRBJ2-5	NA	CASRLNLVETQYF	TGTGCCAGCAGGTTAAACTTAGTGGAGACCCAGTACTTC
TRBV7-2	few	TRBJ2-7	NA	CASTRGQTYEQYF	TGTGCCAGCACTCGAGGACAGACCTACGAGCAGTACTTC
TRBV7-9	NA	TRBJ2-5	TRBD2	CASSDSGGSRETQYF	TGTGCCAGCAGCGATAGCGGGGGGTCGCGAGAGACCCAGTACTTC
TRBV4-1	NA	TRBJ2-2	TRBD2	CASKERGALPPNTGELFF	TGCGCCAGCAAGGAGCGGGGGGCTTTACCCCCGAACACCGGGGAGCTGTTTTTT
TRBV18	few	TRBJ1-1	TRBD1	CASSPTDRDTEAFF	TGTGCCAGCTCACCGACTGACAGGGACACTGAAGCTTTCTTT
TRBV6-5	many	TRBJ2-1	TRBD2	CASSSGLAGGLLLVDEQFF	TGTGCCAGCAGTTCCGGACTAGCGGGGGGGCTTCTCCTTGTCGATGAGCAGTTCTTC
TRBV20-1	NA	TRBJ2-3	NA	CSARRDTPQYF	TGCAGTGCTAGAAGGGATACCCCGCAGTATTTT
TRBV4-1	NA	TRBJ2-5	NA	CASSRLYGIQETQYF	TGCGCCAGCAGCCGACTTTATGGGATACAAGAGACCCAGTACTTC
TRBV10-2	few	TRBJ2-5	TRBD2	CASGQRGKETQYF	TGCGCCAGCGGGCAGCGGGGGAAAGAGACCCAGTACTTC
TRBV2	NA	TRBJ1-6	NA	CASKGAYNSPLHF	TGTGCCAGCAAGGGGGCCTATAATTCACCCCTCCACTTT
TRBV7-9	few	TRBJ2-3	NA	CASSLEGYTDTQYF	TGTGCCAGCAGCTTAGAGGGGTACACAGATACGCAGTATTTT